Shown below are 22 T cell receptor beta chains from a single sample sequenced in a study of blood T cells in healthy people across ages. Sample-barcoded 5' priming and a J-beta primer mix drove a second PCR of roughly 7 to 11 cycles. TCRdb processed the 5' RACE reads anew with MiXCR; each CDR3 protein has one entry. Of about 1,500,000 distinct CDR3 sequences in the sample, 42% were seen once. The sequenced sample was blood. These receptors came from a woman in her late teens or twenties in good health.

The V and J genes are TRBV28 and TRBJ1-6; weak D call: TRBD1 (5 bases). V gave up 3 bases and J gave up 13 bases, with 19 bases separating them. Germline V gene lookup returns CDR1 MDHEN and CDR2 SYDVKM. The CDR3 is 15 residues long. The CDR3 DNA reads TGTGCCAGCAGTTTTTCCAGGGACCATAATTGCCCCCTCCACTTT. This gives the protein CASSFSRDHNCPLHF.

J is TRBJ2-3 and V is TRBV12-3 or TRBV12-4; no firm D call. CDR3 size: 13 residues. V was shortened by 2 bases and J by 4 bases, with 7 bases between the two germline ends. This CDR3 is CASSLCEPDTQYF. The DNA of the CDR3 is TGTGCCAGCAGTTTATGTGAGCCAGATACGCAGTATTTT.

This sequence joins TRBV10-3 and TRBJ2-1; 7 bases are shared with TRBD1. The germline gives CDR1 ENHRY, CDR2 SYGVKD. With 11 bases clipped from V and 7 bases from J, the junction kept 17 bases outside the gene matches. The CDR3 spans 15 residues. CDR3 in amino acids: CASRPDRTTWNEQFF. The CDR3 DNA is TGTGCCTCACGGCCGGACAGGACGACGTGGAATGAGCAGTTCTTC.

The V gene is TRBV24-1, the J gene TRBJ2-2; 7 bases match TRBD1. This CDR3 is 15 amino acids long. The germline CDR1 and CDR2 sequences are KGHDR and SFDVKD. The junction had 6 bases not matched to a gene; V was cut back by 7 bases and J by 2 bases. The CDR3 coding sequence is TGTGCCACCAGCCCAAAGGGGGCTAACACCGGGGAGCTGTTTTTT. This encodes CATSPKGANTGELFF.

This clonotype was observed a few times. For the CDR3, the DNA is TGCAGTGCTACAACGGGACTCAAAAGCACAGATACGCAGTATTTT. Amino acids: CSATTGLKSTDTQYF. The chain links TRBV20-1 to TRBJ2-3; D is perhaps TRBD2 (6 bases). Trimming cost V 4 bases and J 0 bases, with 14 bases left between them. The CDR3 runs 15 residues. Germline V CDR1 and CDR2: DFQATT, SNEGSKA (reference sequence).

This clonotype turned up a few times. This chain links TRBV3-1 with TRBJ2-5, with 9 nucleotides matching TRBD1. The CDR3 length is 15 residues. The V segment lost 4 bases and the J segment 6 bases; nucleotides outside the gene matches: 9. Looked up from germline, CDR1 is LGHDT and CDR2 is YNNKEL (reference sequence). Here the CDR3 reads CASSLQAGQGKTQYF. The CDR3 nucleotides are TGTGCCAGCAGCCTTCAAGCGGGACAGGGAAAGACCCAGTACTTC.

This sequence joins TRBV20-1 and TRBJ1-1; 9 nucleotides align to TRBD1. V shed 5 bases and J 3 bases; nucleotides not matched to a gene: 13. The CDR3 contains 16 residues. The germline V gene has CDR1 DFQATT and CDR2 SNEGSKA (reference sequence). The CDR3 region has the DNA TGCAGTGCTCCCATGTCCGGGGACAGGGTGGACACTGAAGCTTTCTTT. Protein product: CSAPMSGDRVDTEAFF.

This clonotype was counted between two and nine times. This chain uses TRBV12-3 or TRBV12-4 with TRBJ2-2; TRBD2 aligns across 8 bases. The CDR3 loop spans 16 amino acids. With 3 bases clipped from V and 5 bases from J, the junction kept 8 bases outside the gene matches. The CDR3 bases are TGTGCCAGCAGTTTTCACACGGGAGGGCAAACCGGGGAGCTGTTTTTT. As protein: CASSFHTGGQTGELFF.

V usage is TRBV3-1 and J usage is TRBJ2-1, with 13 nucleotides matching TRBD2. The closer fit of TRBJ2-7 to the DNA end suggests the J call may be wrong. Germline loops: CDR1 LGHDT, CDR2 YNNKEL (reference sequence). This CDR3 is built from 19 residues. The CDR3 nucleotides read TGTGCCAGCAGCCAAGATGTGAGGACTAGCGGGAGAGGGTACAATGAGCAGTACTTC. Translation: CASSQDVRTSGRGYNEQYF.

This chain uses TRBV29-1 with TRBJ2-1; 7 bases line up with TRBD1. The V gene's germline CDR1 is SQVTM and CDR2 ANQGSEA. Trimming cost V 1 base and J 0 bases; bases outside gene matches: 21. The CDR3 runs to 21 residues. The CDR3 protein is CSVEGSRTGMAFTSSYNEQFF. The CDR3 DNA reads TGCAGCGTTGAAGGCTCAAGGACAGGTATGGCGTTTACGAGCTCCTACAATGAGCAGTTCTTC.

The CDR3 DNA follows: TGTGCCGTCCAGGGGGGCAGCTACAATGAGCAGTACTTC. Residues: CAVQGGSYNEQYF. The chain recombines TRBV10-3 with TRBJ2-5; perhaps TRBD1 as D (7 bases). CDR1 is ENHRY, CDR2 SYGVKD, per germline. The CDR3 runs to 13 residues. V lost 11 bases and J lost 11, with 24 bases in between.

This clonotype was seen many times. J is TRBJ2-5 and V is TRBV7-9, with TRBD2 matching 7 bases. The CDR3 has 11 amino acids. Germline loops: CDR1 SEHNR, CDR2 FQNEAQ (reference sequence). V shed 1 base, J shed 12 bases, and the junction held 2 bases outside the gene matches. CDR3 sequence (DNA): TGTGCCAGCAGCTTAGTCGGACTAGAGTACTTC. Translated: CASSLVGLEYF.

A few counts support this clonotype. The CDR3 reads CSAKGTDNYEQYF. CDR3 sequence (DNA): TGCAGTGCTAAAGGGACAGATAACTACGAGCAGTACTTC. The J gene is TRBJ2-7, the V gene TRBV20-1; 7 bases line up with TRBD1. The CDR3 length is 13 residues. The trim removed 4 bases at V and 3 bases at J, leaving 6 bases unmatched. The germline CDR1 and CDR2 sequences are DFQATT and SNEGSKA (reference sequence).

This clonotype was counted a few times. V is TRBV7-2 and J is TRBJ2-5, with a weak D call TRBD2 (6 bases). The V gene lost 3 bases and the J gene lost 4 bases, with 15 bases spanning the gap. Germline-derived CDR1 and CDR2 are SGHTA and FQGNSA. The CDR3 length is 15 residues. CDR3 bases: TGTGCCAGCAGCTTCGTGGCCACCGGGGGAGAGACCCAGTACTTC. The encoded protein is CASSFVATGGETQYF.

The chain has TRBV20-1 and TRBJ2-4, with 7 bases lining up with TRBD1. Matching the DNA end better, TRBJ2-5 makes the J call doubtful. The CDR3 spans 14 residues. Germline V lookup: CDR1 DFQATT, CDR2 SNEGSKA (reference sequence). The CDR3 bases are TGCAGTGCTAGGGACCGGGACAGTCAAGAGACCCAGTACTTC. Residues: CSARDRDSQETQYF.

The V call is TRBV18, the J call TRBJ1-4; D may be TRBD1 (5 bases). This CDR3 has 15 residues. The germline V gene encodes CDR1 KGHSH and CDR2 LQKENI. Trimming took off 6 bases at V and 4 bases at J, with 15 bases between the two ends. CDR3 coding DNA: TGTGCCAGCTCCCCGGGGCAGCCGCTTAATGAAAAACTGTTTTTT. This gives the protein CASSPGQPLNEKLFF.

V is TRBV9 and J is TRBJ2-7; 11 nucleotides align to TRBD2. Germline assignment: CDR1 SGDLS and CDR2 YYNGEE. The CDR3 length is 16 residues. J was trimmed by 2 bases and V by 3 bases; bases with no gene match: 7. The CDR3 DNA follows: TGTGCCAGCAGCGCGGCACTAGCGGGAGAGCCCTACGAGCAGTACTTC. Translated, it gives CASSAALAGEPYEQYF.

This clonotype was seen more than once but under ten times. The V call is TRBV21-1, the J call TRBJ2-7; the table names TRBD1, a call not compared with the DNA. TRBV21-1 is annotated as a pseudogene. The CDR3 has 15 amino acids. CDR3 bases: TGTGCCAGCACTACCAAGAAGCGACAGTCCTACGAGCAGTACTTC. It translates to CASTTKKRQSYEQYF.

V usage is TRBV27 and J usage is TRBJ2-3, with 7 bases fitting TRBD2. The germline CDR1 and CDR2 sequences are MNHEY and SMNVEV (reference sequence). The CDR3 has 19 residues. V trimming: 6 bases; J trimming: 0 bases; junction bases outside the gene matches: 18. The CDR3 DNA reads as TGTGCCAGCAGGAGTTTCGCTTTTCTAGCGGAGGCTAGCACAGATACGCAGTATTTT. As protein: CASRSFAFLAEASTDTQYF.

The CDR3 DNA sequence: TGTGCCAGCAGTTTAGGGTATACTAGCGGTTCCGGGGAGCTGTTTTTT. Its protein is CASSLGYTSGSGELFF. The rearrangement links TRBV12-3 or TRBV12-4 to TRBJ2-2; 8 bases fit TRBD2. The CDR3 totals 16 residues. With V trimmed by 1 base and J by 6 bases, 7 bases remained unmatched.

The sample holds a few counts of this clonotype. This chain joins TRBV4-1 and TRBJ2-7; D uncertain. V lost 1 base and J lost 3, with 10 bases in between. Germline assignment: CDR1 MGHRA and CDR2 YSYEKL. This CDR3 has 14 amino acids. CDR3 DNA sequence: TGCGCCAGCAGCCAAGTGAAAGACCACTACGAGCAGTACTTC. Translating it yields CASSQVKDHYEQYF.

J is TRBJ2-7 and V is TRBV5-5; a weak D match, TRBD1 (5 bases). The V gene's germline CDR1 is SGHKS and CDR2 YYEKEE (reference sequence). The CDR3 length is 15 residues. The germline V and J ends were trimmed by 4 bases and 0 bases, with 14 bases remaining between them. Here the CDR3 reads CASSRTATASYEQYF. In DNA form, the CDR3 reads TGTGCCAGCAGCCGAACCGCGACAGCCTCCTACGAGCAGTACTTC.